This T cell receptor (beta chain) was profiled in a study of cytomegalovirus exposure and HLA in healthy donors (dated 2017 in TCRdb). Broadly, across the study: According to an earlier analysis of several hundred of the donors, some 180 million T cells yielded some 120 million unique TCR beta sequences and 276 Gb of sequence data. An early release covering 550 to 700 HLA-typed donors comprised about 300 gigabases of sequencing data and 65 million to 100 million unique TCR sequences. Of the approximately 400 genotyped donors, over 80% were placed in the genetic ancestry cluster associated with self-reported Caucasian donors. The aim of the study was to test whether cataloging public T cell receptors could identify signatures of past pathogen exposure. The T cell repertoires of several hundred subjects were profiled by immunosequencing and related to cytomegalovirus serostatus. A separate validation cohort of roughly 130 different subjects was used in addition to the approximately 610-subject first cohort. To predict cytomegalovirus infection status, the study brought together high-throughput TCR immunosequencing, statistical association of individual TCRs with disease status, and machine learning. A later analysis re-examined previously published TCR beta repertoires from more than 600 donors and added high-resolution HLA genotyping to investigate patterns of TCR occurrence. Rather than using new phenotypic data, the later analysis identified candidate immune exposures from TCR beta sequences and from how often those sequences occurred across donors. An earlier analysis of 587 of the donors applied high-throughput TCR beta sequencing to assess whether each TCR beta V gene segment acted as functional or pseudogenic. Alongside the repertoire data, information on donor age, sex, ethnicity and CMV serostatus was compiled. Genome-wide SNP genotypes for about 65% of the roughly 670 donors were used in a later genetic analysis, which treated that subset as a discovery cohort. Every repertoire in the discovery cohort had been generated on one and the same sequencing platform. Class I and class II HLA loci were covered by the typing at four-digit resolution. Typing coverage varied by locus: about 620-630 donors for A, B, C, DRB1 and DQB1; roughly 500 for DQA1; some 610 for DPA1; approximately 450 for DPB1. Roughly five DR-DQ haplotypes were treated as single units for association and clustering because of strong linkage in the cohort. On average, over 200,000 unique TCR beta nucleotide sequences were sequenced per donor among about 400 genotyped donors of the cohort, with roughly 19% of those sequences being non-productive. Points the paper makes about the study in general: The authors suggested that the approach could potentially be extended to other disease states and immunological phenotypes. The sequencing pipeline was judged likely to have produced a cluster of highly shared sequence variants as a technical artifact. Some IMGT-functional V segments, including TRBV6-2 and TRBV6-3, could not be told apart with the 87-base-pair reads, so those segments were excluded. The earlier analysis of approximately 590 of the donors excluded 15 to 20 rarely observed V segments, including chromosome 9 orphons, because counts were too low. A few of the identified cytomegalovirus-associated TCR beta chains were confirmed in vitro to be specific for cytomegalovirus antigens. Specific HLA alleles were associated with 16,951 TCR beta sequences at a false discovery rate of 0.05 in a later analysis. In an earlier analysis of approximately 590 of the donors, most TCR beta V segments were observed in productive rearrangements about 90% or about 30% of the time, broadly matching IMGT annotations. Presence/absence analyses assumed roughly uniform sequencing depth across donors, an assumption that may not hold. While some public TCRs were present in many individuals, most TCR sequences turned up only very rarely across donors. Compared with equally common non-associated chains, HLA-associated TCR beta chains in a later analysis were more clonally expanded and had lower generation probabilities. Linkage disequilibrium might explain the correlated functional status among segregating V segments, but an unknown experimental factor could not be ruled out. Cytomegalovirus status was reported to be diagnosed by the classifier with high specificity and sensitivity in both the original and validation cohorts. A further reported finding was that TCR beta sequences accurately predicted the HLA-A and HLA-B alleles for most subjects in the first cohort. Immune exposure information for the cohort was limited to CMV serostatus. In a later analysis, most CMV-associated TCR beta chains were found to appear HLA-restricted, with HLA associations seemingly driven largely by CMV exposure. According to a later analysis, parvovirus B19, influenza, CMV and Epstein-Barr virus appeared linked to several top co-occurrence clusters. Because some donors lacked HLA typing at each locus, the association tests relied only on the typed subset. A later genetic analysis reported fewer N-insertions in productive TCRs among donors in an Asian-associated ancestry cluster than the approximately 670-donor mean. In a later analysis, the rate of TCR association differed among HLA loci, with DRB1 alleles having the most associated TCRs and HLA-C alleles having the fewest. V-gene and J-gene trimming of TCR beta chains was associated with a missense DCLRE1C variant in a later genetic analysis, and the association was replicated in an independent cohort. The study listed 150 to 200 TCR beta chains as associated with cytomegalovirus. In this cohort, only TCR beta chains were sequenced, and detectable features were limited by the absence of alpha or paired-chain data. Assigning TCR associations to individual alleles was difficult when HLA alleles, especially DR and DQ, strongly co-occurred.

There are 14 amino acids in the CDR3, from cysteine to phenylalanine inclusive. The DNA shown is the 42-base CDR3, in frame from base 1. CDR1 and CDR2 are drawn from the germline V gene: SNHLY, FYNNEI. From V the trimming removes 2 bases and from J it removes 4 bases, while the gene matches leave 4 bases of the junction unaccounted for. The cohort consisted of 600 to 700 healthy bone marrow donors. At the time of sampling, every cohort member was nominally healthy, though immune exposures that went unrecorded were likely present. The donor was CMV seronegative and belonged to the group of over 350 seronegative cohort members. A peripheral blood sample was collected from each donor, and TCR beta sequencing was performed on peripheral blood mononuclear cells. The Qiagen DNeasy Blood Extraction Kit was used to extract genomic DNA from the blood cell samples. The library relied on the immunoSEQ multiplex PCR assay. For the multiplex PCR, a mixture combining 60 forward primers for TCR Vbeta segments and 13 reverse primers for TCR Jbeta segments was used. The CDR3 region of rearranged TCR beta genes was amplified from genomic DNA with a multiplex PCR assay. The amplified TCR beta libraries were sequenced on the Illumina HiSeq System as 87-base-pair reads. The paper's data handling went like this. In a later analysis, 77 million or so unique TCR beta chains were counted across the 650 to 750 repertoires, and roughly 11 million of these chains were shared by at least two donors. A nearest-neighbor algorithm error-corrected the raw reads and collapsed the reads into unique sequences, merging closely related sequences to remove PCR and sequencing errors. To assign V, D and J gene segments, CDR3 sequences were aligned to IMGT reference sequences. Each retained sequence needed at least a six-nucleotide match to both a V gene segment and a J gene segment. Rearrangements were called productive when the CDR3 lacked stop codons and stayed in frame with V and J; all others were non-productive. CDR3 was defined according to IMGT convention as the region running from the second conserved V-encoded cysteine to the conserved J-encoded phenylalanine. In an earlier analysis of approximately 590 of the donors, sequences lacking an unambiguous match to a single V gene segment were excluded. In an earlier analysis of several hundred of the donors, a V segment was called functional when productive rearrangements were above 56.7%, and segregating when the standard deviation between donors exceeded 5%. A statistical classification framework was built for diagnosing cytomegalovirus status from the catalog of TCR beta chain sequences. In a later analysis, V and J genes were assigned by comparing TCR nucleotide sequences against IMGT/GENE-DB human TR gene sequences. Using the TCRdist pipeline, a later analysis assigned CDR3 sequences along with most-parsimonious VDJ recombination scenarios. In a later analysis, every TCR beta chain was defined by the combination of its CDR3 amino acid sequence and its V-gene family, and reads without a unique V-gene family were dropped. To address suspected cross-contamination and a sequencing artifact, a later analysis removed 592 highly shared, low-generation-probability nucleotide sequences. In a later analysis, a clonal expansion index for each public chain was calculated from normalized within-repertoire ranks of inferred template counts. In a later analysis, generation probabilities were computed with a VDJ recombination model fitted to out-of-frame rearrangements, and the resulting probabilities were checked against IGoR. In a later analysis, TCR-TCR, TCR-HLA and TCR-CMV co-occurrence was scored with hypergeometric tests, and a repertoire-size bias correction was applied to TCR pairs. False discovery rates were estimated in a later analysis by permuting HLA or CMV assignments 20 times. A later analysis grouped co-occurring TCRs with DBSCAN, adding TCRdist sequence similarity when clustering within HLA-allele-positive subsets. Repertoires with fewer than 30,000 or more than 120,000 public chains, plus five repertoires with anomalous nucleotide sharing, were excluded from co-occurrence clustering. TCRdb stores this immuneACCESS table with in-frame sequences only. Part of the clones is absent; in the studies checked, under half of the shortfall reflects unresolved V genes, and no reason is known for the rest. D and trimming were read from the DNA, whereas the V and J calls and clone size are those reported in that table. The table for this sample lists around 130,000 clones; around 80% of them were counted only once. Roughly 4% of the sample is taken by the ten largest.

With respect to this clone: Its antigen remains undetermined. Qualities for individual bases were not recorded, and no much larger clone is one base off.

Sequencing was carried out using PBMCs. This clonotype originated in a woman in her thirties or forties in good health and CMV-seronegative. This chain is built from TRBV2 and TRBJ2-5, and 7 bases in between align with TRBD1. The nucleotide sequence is TGTGCCAGCAGTGAAATCGCAGGGGGAGAGACCCAGTACTTC. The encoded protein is CASSEIAGGETQYF.